This TCR beta chain was profiled in a study of blood T cell repertoires in COVID-19. Looking at the study overall: Sources were T cells, B-cell-depleted T cells, or PBMCs; the material itself was cDNA or gDNA.

Germline values: CDR1 KGHDR, CDR2 SFDVKD. This CDR3 spans 18 amino acids. Unmatched junction bases numbered 8, after V lost 1 base and J lost 2 bases. Clinical history as reported by participants underpinned cohort assignment. Recovered status in Cohort 3 required two negative PCRs, clearance, or symptom resolution. Per the study methods: Researchers report that nucleated cell counts were estimated from reference gene primer amplification. Profiled with immunoSEQ multiplex PCR; TCRdb holds only in-frame clones, not every one. That table furnishes V, J and clone size, whereas the DNA furnished D and trimming. In the table there are fewer than 200,000 clones, more than 80% of which are singletons.

Sequences were obtained from PBMCs or T cells enriched from blood (not recorded which). This clonotype originated in a man aged 50-60 years who had recovered from COVID-19. The V and J genes are TRBV24-1 and TRBJ2-3, with 10 bases aligning to TRBD2. This chain's CDR3 is CATSDLESGGVITDTQYF. In nucleotides, the CDR3 is TGTGCCACCAGTGATTTAGAAAGCGGGGGGGTAATCACAGATACGCAGTATTTT.